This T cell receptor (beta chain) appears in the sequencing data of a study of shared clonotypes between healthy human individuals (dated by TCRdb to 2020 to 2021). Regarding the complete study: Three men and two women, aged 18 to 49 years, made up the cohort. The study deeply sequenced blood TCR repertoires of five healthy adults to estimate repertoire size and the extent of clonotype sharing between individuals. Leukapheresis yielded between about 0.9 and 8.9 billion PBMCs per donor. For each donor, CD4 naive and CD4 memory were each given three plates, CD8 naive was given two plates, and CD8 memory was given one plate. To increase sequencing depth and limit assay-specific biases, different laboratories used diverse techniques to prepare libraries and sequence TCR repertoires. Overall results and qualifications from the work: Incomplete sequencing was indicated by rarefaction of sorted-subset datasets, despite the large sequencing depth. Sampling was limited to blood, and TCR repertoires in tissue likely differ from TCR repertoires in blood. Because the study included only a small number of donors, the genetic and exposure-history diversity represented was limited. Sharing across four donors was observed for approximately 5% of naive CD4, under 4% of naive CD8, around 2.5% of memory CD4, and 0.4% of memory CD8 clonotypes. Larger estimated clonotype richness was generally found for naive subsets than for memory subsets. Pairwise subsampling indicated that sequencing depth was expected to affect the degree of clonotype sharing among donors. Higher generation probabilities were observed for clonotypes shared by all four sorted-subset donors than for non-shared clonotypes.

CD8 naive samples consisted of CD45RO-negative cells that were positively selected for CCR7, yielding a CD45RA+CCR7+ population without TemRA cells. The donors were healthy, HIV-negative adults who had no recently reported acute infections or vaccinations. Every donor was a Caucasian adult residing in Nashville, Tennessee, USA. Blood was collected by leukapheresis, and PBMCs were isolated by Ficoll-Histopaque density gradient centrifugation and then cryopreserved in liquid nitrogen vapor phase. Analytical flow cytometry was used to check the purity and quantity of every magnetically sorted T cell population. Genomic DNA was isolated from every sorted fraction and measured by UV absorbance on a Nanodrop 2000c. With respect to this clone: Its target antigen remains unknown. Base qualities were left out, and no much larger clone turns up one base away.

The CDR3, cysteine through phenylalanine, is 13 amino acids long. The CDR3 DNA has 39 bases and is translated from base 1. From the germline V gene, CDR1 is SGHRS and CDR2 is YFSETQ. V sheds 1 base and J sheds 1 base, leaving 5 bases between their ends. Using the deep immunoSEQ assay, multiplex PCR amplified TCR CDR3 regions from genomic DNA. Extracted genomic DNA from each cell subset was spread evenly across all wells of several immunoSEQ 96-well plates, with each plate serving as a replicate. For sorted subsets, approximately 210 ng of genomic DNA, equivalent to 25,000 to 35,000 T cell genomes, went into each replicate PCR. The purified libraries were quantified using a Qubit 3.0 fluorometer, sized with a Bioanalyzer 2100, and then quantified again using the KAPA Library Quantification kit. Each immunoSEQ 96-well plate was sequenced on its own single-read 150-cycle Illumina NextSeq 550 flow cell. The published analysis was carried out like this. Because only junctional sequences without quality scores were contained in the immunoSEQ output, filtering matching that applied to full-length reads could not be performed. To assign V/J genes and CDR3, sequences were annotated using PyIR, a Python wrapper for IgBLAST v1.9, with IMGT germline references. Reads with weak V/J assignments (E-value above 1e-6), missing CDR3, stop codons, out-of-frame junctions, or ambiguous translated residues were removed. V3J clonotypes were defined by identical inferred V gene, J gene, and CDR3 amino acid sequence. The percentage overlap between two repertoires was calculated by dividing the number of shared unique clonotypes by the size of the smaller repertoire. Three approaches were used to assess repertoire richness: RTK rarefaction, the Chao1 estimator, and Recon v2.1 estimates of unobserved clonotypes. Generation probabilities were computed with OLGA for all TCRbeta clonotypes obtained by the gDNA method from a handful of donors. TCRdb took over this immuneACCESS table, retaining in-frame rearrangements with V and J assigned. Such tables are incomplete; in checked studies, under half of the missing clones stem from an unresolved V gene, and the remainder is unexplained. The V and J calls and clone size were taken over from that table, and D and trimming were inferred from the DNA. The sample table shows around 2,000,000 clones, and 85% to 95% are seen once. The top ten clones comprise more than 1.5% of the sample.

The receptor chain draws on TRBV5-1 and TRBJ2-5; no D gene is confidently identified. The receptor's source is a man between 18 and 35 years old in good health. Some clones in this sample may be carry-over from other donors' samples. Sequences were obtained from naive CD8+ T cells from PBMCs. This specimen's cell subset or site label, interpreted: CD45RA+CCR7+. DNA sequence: TGCGCCAGCAGCTTGCGGCGCCAAGAGACCCAGTACTTC. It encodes CASSLRRQETQYF.